This T cell receptor (beta chain) was retrieved from a study of blood T cell repertoires in COVID-19. Study-level information: Samples of COVID-19 (acute and convalescent) were obtained from the United States, Italy and Spain. From T cells, B-cell-depleted T cells, or PBMCs came the material, which was cDNA or gDNA.

Data came from immunoSEQ multiplex PCR; TCRdb stores just in-frame clones and leaves some out. The sample yields 150,000 to 200,000 clones, 65% to 90% seen once. Per the germline V gene, CDR1 is MGHRA and CDR2 is YSYEKL. The V segment lost 0 bases and the J segment 7 bases; nucleotides outside the gene matches: 10. The CDR3 is 16 amino acids. The clonotype was recovered from a man aged 55 to 70 with acute or convalescent COVID-19. J is TRBJ1-1 and V is TRBV4-1; 8 bases fit TRBD1. Specimen: peripheral blood. The CDR3 DNA reads TGCGCCAGCAGCCAAGATCCGGGACAGGCGTCCTTTGAAGCTTTCTTT. Amino acids: CASSQDPGQASFEAFF.